This section outlines one T cell receptor beta chain sequence together with its context. This sample stems from a study of CD8+CD57+ T cells in acquired aplastic anemia. About the study: The study obtained an average of about 3.1 ug of DNA from sorted CD4+ and CD8+ cells.

According to the study, genomic DNA was the template for TCR beta VDJ and CDR3 profiling. Each CDR3 protein gets one entry after TCRdb re-called the reads with MiXCR. The data contain more than 250,000 distinct CDR3 sequences, 55% to 60% of them singletons. Trimming cost V 0 bases and J 2 bases; bases outside gene matches: 4. The CDR3 spans 16 residues. Germline values: CDR1 SNHLY, CDR2 FYNNEI. The sequenced sample consisted of sorted CD4+, CD8+, or CD8+CD57+ T cells (not recorded which) from PBMCs. The source is a human donor with severe aplastic anemia or a healthy control (not recorded which). The chain employs TRBV2 and TRBJ2-7; 10 bases are a match to TRBD2. The CDR3 reads CASSEAASGGTYEQYF. In DNA form, the CDR3 reads TGTGCCAGCAGTGAAGCGGCTAGCGGGGGTACCTACGAGCAGTACTTC.